These 19 T cell receptor beta chains share one sample of origin, sequenced in a study of beta chain features in type 1 diabetes. The study reverse transcribed the entire isolated RNA, so it sequenced expressed TCRB transcripts. TCRdb keeps only in-frame clones here, not all; method: immunoSEQ multiplex PCR. The sample lists about 180,000 clones, about 13% seen once, with roughly 0.56% in the top ten. Sequenced material: central memory CD4+ T cells from blood. The receptors here all came from a woman aged 18-30 years in good health.

The rearrangement links TRBV4-1 to TRBJ2-7; 7 bases match TRBD2. CDR1 MGHRA and CDR2 YSYEKL come from the germline V gene. CDR3 length: 17 residues. With 1 base clipped from V and 6 bases from J, the junction kept 15 bases outside the gene matches. The CDR3 DNA is TGCGCCAGCAGCCAAGTCGATTTGGGACTACAAAGGGGCGAGCAGTACTTC. It is translated as CASSQVDLGLQRGEQYF.

The chain uses TRBV7-2 and TRBJ2-1; 8 nucleotides match TRBD2. The CDR3 runs to 14 residues. Germline trimming cut 4 bases from V and 8 bases from J; bases unmatched to any gene: 7. Germline CDR1 is SGHTA and CDR2 is FQGNSA. CDR3 sequence: CASSSGLATDEQFF. The CDR3 bases are TGTGCCAGCAGCTCTGGACTAGCAACGGATGAGCAGTTCTTC.

This sequence joins TRBV7-9 and TRBJ1-2, with D maybe TRBD1 (6 bases). The germline CDR1 and CDR2 sequences are SEHNR and FQNEAQ (reference sequence). V lost 2 bases to trimming and J lost 3 bases, with 13 bases between them. The CDR3 length is 15 residues. The CDR3 region is CASSLSTGHDYGYTF. The DNA for the CDR3 is TGTGCCAGCAGCTTATCCACGGGACATGACTATGGCTACACCTTC.

This clone was seen a few times. This chain links TRBV30 with TRBJ1-1, with 8 bases aligning to TRBD1. The CDR3 has 16 residues. V trimming: 4 bases; J trimming: 0 bases; junction bases outside the gene matches: 10. Germline CDR1 is GTSNPN and CDR2 is SVGIG (reference sequence). The CDR3 coding sequence is TGTGCCTGGATACTCAGGGGGCTGGGGGTGAACACTGAAGCTTTCTTT. Translation gives CAWILRGLGVNTEAFF.

To note about this clone: Other DNA sequences within the sample encode an identical CDR3. The chain combines TRBV5-1 with TRBJ2-5; D remains ambiguous. Germline assignment: CDR1 SGHRS and CDR2 YFSETQ. Trimming took off 2 bases at V and 5 bases at J, with 7 bases between the two ends. The CDR3 covers 12 residues. CDR3 amino acids: CASSFNRETQYF. CDR3 DNA sequence: TGCGCCAGCAGCTTTAACCGGGAGACCCAGTACTTC.

In regard to this clone: The sample contains more than one DNA sequence encoding this CDR3. This chain joins TRBV9 and TRBJ2-3; tentatively, D is TRBD2 (6 bases). Between the trimmed V and J ends, which lost 0 bases and 3 bases, there was a span of 11 bases. The length of the CDR3 is 15 residues. CDR1 is SGDLS and CDR2 is YYNGEE in the germline V gene. CDR3 coding DNA: TGTGCCAGCAGCGTAGACGGGAGAGGGACAGATACGCAGTATTTT. Encoded protein: CASSVDGRGTDTQYF.

The chain has TRBV7-3 and TRBJ2-6; maybe TRBD2 (6 bases). Germline assignment: CDR1 SGHTA and CDR2 FQGTGA. Trimming shortened V by 5 bases and J by 2 bases, and 16 bases separated the two germline ends. This CDR3 has 17 residues. The CDR3 nucleotides read TGTGCCAGCAGCCTCAGCCGGGACTTAACTGGGGCCAACGTCCTGACTTTC. The encoded protein is CASSLSRDLTGANVLTF. The complete variable domain, with remaining parts taken from reference TRBV7-3 and TRBJ2-6, reads GAGVSQTPSNKVTEKGKYVELRCDPISGHTALYWYRQSLGQGPEFLIYFQGTGAADDSGLPNDRFFAVRPEGSVSTLKIQRTERGDSAVYLCASSLSRDLTGANVLTFGAGSRLTVL.

This clone was detected a few times. This chain connects TRBV2 to TRBJ2-2, with D perhaps matching TRBD1 (6 bases). CDR3 length: 12 amino acids. The germline CDR1 and CDR2 sequences are SNHLY and FYNNEI. The V end was cut by 6 bases, the J end by 4 bases, with 6 bases between. The CDR3 loop reads CASRQGTGELFF. As DNA, the CDR3 is TGTGCCAGCAGACAGGGCACCGGGGAGCTGTTTTTT.

The chain employs TRBV27 and TRBJ1-1, with a possible D match to TRBD1 (6 bases). There are 17 residues in the CDR3. V lost 6 bases, J lost 0 bases, and 20 bases lay in between. Germline V gene lookup returns CDR1 MNHEY and CDR2 SMNVEV (reference sequence). The CDR3 bases are TGTGCCAGCAGAGGATTACAGGGTCGGGAAATGAACACTGAAGCTTTCTTT. It translates to CASRGLQGREMNTEAFF.

This clone was seen a handful of times. The V and J genes are TRBV7-9 and TRBJ2-7; tentative D call: TRBD1 (6 bases). CDR3 size: 14 residues. V was trimmed by 5 bases and J by 3 bases, leaving 14 bases between them. The germline V gene has CDR1 SEHNR and CDR2 FQNEAQ (reference sequence). The chain's CDR3 is CASSVKTGIYEQYF. The CDR3 nucleotides read TGTGCCAGCAGCGTAAAAACAGGGATCTACGAGCAGTACTTC.

CDR3 loop: CASSLTGLRTEAFF. The CDR3 DNA is TGTGCCAGCAGCTTGACAGGGCTGCGCACTGAAGCTTTCTTT. The gene calls are TRBV7-9 and TRBJ1-1; TRBD1 matches 7 bases. Germline V gives CDR1 SEHNR, CDR2 FQNEAQ (reference sequence). CDR3 length: 14 amino acids. Trimming took 3 bases from V and 4 from J; bases not matched to a gene: 5.

The chain carries TRBV6-5 and TRBJ2-5, with TRBD2 matching 9 bases. The CDR3 runs 15 residues. J was trimmed by 5 bases and V by 2 bases; bases with no gene match: 6. Germline lookup yields CDR1 MNHEY and CDR2 SVGAGI. The CDR3 loop reads CASSYRLAARETQYF. Here the CDR3 DNA reads TGTGCCAGCAGTTACAGACTAGCGGCCCGGGAGACCCAGTACTTC.

V is TRBV27 and J is TRBJ2-3; 11 bases line up with TRBD1. With 3 bases clipped from V and 6 bases from J, the junction kept 8 bases outside the gene matches. The CDR3 loop spans 16 amino acids. Germline V gives CDR1 MNHEY, CDR2 SMNVEV (reference sequence). In DNA, the CDR3 is TGTGCCAGCAGTTTGGGGGGACAGGGGGTTGTGGATACGCAGTATTTT. It translates to CASSLGGQGVVDTQYF.

Only a few counts were recorded for this clone. The chain links TRBV29-1 to TRBJ2-1; tentative D call: TRBD1 (6 bases). The germline CDR1 and CDR2 sequences are SQVTM and ANQGSEA. Trimming cost V 6 bases and J 9 bases, with 18 bases left between them. There are 13 residues in the CDR3. The CDR3 DNA sequence: TGCAGCGTGAAGAATACAGGGATGGGTGAGCAGTTCTTC. This codes for CSVKNTGMGEQFF.

The chain carries TRBV4-1 and TRBJ1-5; TRBD1 is a possible D gene (5 bases). Germline assignment: CDR1 MGHRA and CDR2 YSYEKL. V was pared by 3 bases and J by 2 bases, with 17 bases between. CDR3 length equals 17 residues. CDR3 amino acids: CASSHNPSGEGNQPQHF. CDR3 in DNA: TGCGCCAGCAGCCATAACCCGTCGGGGGAAGGCAATCAGCCCCAGCATTTT.

The gene calls are TRBV14 and TRBJ2-3; TRBD2 agrees at 7 bases. Per germline, CDR1 SGHDN and CDR2 FVKESK. The CDR3 runs to 14 residues. The ends lost 1 base at V and 6 bases at J; junction bases unmatched: 4. The CDR3 coding sequence is TGTGCCAGCAGCCAAGGCGGGAGACATGATACGCAGTATTTT. This encodes CASSQGGRHDTQYF. Full variable domain (remainder filled in from reference TRBV14 and TRBJ2-3): EAGVTQFPSHSVIEKGQTVTLRCDPISGHDNLYWYRRVMGKEIKFLLHFVKESKQDESGMPNNRFLAERTGGTYSTLKVQPAELEDSGVYFCASSQGGRHDTQYFGPGTRLTVL.

The rearrangement uses TRBV5-1 and TRBJ1-1, with a tentative D call TRBD1 (6 bases). Germline V gives CDR1 SGHRS, CDR2 YFSETQ. Between the trimmed V and J ends, which lost 7 bases and 1 base, there was a span of 11 bases. This CDR3 is built from 13 residues. CDR3 loop: CASRKQGNTEAFF. In DNA, the CDR3 is TGCGCCAGCCGCAAACAGGGGAACACTGAAGCTTTCTTT.

This clone was picked up a small number of times. The rearrangement uses TRBV5-1 and TRBJ2-1; 9 bases line up with TRBD2. The CDR3 has 15 amino acids. V shed 4 bases, J shed 10 bases, and the junction held 12 bases outside the gene matches. Germline CDR1 reads SGHRS; CDR2 reads YFSETQ. The CDR3 region has the DNA TGCGCCAGCAGCCCCCGGACTAGCGAGGGTACCGAGCAGTTCTTC. The encoded protein is CASSPRTSEGTEQFF.

This chain joins TRBV11-2 and TRBJ2-1; 10 positions match TRBD2. The V gene end was trimmed by 4 bases and the J gene end by 7 bases; junction bases not matched to a gene: 7. There are 15 residues in the CDR3. Germline V gene lookup returns CDR1 SGHAT and CDR2 FQNNGV. CDR3 region: CASSSRLAGRNEQFF. In DNA, the CDR3 is TGTGCCAGCAGCTCTCGACTAGCGGGTAGAAATGAGCAGTTCTTC.